These 13 T cell receptor beta chains originate from one sample sequenced in a study of PD-L1 blockade in urothelial cancer. As for time point: pretreatment peripheral blood. TCRdb keeps only in-frame clones here, not all; method: immunoSEQ multiplex PCR. This table has approximately 50,000 clones, around 83% appearing once. The input for sequencing was PBMCs, taken around atezolizumab (anti-PD-L1) treatment. The receptor source for this set is a man aged 45 to 65 with urothelial cancer.

The CDR3 nucleotides read TGTGCCAGCAAGGAGGACAGCCGAAACTCCTACGAGCAGTACTTC. This encodes CASKEDSRNSYEQYF. The V and J genes are TRBV6-5 and TRBJ2-7; D is possibly TRBD1 (6 bases). This CDR3 has 15 amino acids. Germline V gene sequence: CDR1 MNHEY, CDR2 SVGAGI. Trimming removed 7 bases at V and 0 bases at J, with 16 bases between.

The rearrangement uses TRBV11-3 and TRBJ1-1, with a tentative D call TRBD1 (5 bases). The CDR3 is 15 amino acids. The V end was cut by 5 bases, the J end by 2 bases, with 15 bases between. The germline V gene encodes CDR1 SGHNT and CDR2 YENEEA. The CDR3 region is CASSLSRGSNTEAFF. DNA of the CDR3: TGTGCCAGCAGCCTGTCGCGGGGGAGTAACACTGAAGCTTTCTTT.

The gene calls are TRBV7-6 and TRBJ1-3; a weak D match, TRBD1 (6 bases). Germline V lookup: CDR1 SGHVS, CDR2 FNYEAQ. The CDR3 length is 15 residues. The ends were cut back, 5 bases at V and 2 bases at J, with 13 bases in the middle. CDR3 sequence reads: CASSAFGGTGNTIYF. CDR3 DNA: TGTGCCAGCAGCGCGTTTGGGGGCACTGGAAACACCATATATTTT.

This clone was counted a few times. The CDR3 here is CASSLRGGGGGREQYV. The CDR3 DNA follows: TGTGCCAGCAGCTTGCGGGGGGGCGGGGGCGGTCGCGAGCAGTACGTC. The chain has TRBV5-5 and TRBJ2-7; 8 positions match TRBD2. CDR1 and CDR2 from the germline V gene are SGHKS and YYEKEE (reference sequence). With 1 base clipped from V and 6 bases from J, the junction kept 12 bases outside the gene matches. The CDR3 extends over 16 amino acids.

The genes are TRBV25-1 and TRBJ2-2; maybe TRBD2 (5 bases). CDR1 and CDR2 (germline): MGHDK, SYGVNS. The ends were cut back, 4 bases at V and 7 bases at J, with 16 bases in the middle. The CDR3 totals 15 residues. CDR3 DNA: TGTGCCAGCAGTGGCTCCCTCGGAGGTTTCGGGGAGCTGTTTTTT. It yields the protein CASSGSLGGFGELFF.

The rearrangement joins TRBV7-2 to TRBJ1-2; D gene ambiguous. CDR3 length equals 13 residues. Trimming shortened V by 5 bases and J by 4 bases, and 11 bases separated the two germline ends. The V gene's germline CDR1 is SGHTA and CDR2 FQGNSA. Here the CDR3 DNA reads TGTGCCAGCAGCACGTACACAAGCTATGGCTACACCTTC. Translation: CASSTYTSYGYTF.

This clone was detected only once. This chain links TRBV21-1 with TRBJ2-2; the table's D gene call, TRBD2, was not cross checked with the DNA. TRBV21-1 is assigned pseudogene status. This CDR3 contains 17 residues. The CDR3 region has the DNA TGTGCCACCCTTGTAAGGCGGGGGGACTCAAACACCGGGGAGCTGTTTTTT. Translation: CATLVRRGDSNTGELFF.

The chain combines TRBV18 with TRBJ1-4; D is perhaps TRBD1 (6 bases). CDR1 and CDR2 (germline): KGHSH, LQKENI. The CDR3 spans 15 residues. The V and J ends lost 1 base and 8 bases respectively, with 14 bases between them. This CDR3 is CASSPRGGEREKLFF. The DNA of the CDR3 is TGTGCCAGCTCACCACGAGGGGGGGAGCGAGAAAAACTGTTTTTT.

The DNA for the CDR3 is TGTGCCAGCAGCTTAAGCGGATTTAGTAATTCACCCCTCCACTTT. Its translation is CASSLSGFSNSPLHF. The chain is built from TRBV7-9 and TRBJ1-6, with D uncertain. The CDR3 totals 15 residues. V was pared by 2 bases and J by 6 bases, with 11 bases between. Germline CDR1 reads SEHNR; CDR2 reads FQNEAQ (reference sequence).

This chain uses TRBV2 with TRBJ1-2; 7 nucleotides align to TRBD1. Germline assignment: CDR1 SNHLY and CDR2 FYNNEI. The CDR3 totals 15 residues. J lost 0 bases, V lost 4 bases, and 5 bases had no gene match. The CDR3, as DNA: TGTGCCAGCAGTGTCGACAGGGTAGCTAACTATGGCTACACCTTC. This encodes CASSVDRVANYGYTF.

The chain has TRBV19 and TRBJ1-6, with a possible D match to TRBD1 (5 bases). This CDR3 comprises 17 residues. V dropped 3 bases and J dropped 0 bases, with 12 bases sitting between them. Per the germline V gene, CDR1 is LNHDA and CDR2 is SQIVND (reference sequence). CDR3: CASSILQGSSYNSPLHF. In nucleotides, the CDR3 is TGTGCCAGTAGTATCTTGCAGGGAAGCTCCTATAATTCACCCCTCCACTTT.

This clone was counted only a few times. The chain joins TRBV7-9 to TRBJ2-1, with D unclear. There are 14 residues in the CDR3. CDR1 and CDR2 (germline): SEHNR, FQNEAQ (reference sequence). V was clipped by 5 bases and J by 4 bases, with 12 bases between them. The CDR3 nucleotides are TGTGCCAGCAGCCCTGACTTATTGTACAATGAGCAGTTCTTC. It codes for CASSPDLLYNEQFF.

The chain uses TRBV7-6 and TRBJ2-1; TRBD2 agrees at 7 bases. The germline CDR1 and CDR2 sequences are SGHVS and FNYEAQ. The trim removed 5 bases at V and 7 bases at J, leaving 5 bases unmatched. The CDR3 is made up of 13 amino acids. CDR3 in amino acids: CASSPAGLNEQFF. The CDR3 nucleotides are TGTGCCAGCAGCCCAGCGGGGCTGAATGAGCAGTTCTTC.